This TCR beta chain was captured by sequencing in a study of cytomegalovirus exposure and HLA in healthy donors. Points from the study as a whole: A classifier reportedly called cytomegalovirus status with high sensitivity and specificity.

V lost 4 bases to trimming and J lost 4 bases; unmatched junction nucleotides: 14. This CDR3 has 18 residues. In germline, CDR1 is SGDLS, CDR2 YYNGEE. Vbeta (60) and Jbeta (13) primers were used in the PCR. Sequencing was performed with immunoSEQ multiplex PCR; in TCRdb, only in-frame clones are kept and a portion is missing. The data contain around 120,000 clones, around 80% of them seen just once; the ten biggest clones take up approximately 2.5%. Regarding this clone: Its specificity is not known.

The genes are TRBV9 and TRBJ2-5; TRBD1 aligns across 12 bases. This receptor was identified in a woman aged 40 to 49 in good health and CMV-seropositive. Specimen: PBMCs. CDR3 protein: CASSHPGPGTGGVETQYF. CDR3 bases: TGTGCCAGCAGCCACCCCGGACCAGGGACAGGGGGCGTAGAGACCCAGTACTTC. The full variable domain, with the rest looked up from reference TRBV9 and TRBJ2-5, is DSGVTQTPKHLITATGQRVTLRCSPRSGDLSVYWYQQSLDQGLQFLIQYYNGEERAKGNILERFSAQQFPDLHSELNLSSLELGDSALYFCASSHPGPGTGGVETQYFGPGTRLLVL.